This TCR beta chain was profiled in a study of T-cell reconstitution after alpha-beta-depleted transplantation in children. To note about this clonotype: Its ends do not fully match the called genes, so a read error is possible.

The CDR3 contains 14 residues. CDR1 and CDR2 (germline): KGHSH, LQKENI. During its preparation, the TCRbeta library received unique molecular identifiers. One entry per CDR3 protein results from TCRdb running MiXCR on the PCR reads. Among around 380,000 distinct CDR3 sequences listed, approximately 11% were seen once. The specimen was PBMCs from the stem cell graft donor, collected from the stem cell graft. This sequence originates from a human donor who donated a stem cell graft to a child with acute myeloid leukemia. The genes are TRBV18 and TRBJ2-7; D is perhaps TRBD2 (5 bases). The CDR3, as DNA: TGTGCCAGCTCACCACCTTGGCCACTTGGGGAGCATTACTTC. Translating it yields CASSPPWPLGEHYF.